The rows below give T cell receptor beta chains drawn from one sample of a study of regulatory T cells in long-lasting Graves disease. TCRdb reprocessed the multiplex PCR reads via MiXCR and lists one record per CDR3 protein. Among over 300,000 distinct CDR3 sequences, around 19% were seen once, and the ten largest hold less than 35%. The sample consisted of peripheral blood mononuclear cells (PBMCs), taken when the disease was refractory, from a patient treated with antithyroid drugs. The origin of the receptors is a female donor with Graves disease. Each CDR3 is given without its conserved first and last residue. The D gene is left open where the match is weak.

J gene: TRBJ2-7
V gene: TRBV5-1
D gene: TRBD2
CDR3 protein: ASSQAGLAPYEQY

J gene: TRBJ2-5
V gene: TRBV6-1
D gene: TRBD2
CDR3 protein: ASTPPWGGIQY

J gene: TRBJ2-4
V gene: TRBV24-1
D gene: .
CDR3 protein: ATSNGRGADIQY

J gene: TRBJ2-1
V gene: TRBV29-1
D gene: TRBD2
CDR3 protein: SVELTSGTYNEQF

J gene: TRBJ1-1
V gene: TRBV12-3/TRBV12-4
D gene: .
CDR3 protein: ASSLNSGTEAF

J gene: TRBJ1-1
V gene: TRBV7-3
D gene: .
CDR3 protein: ASSLEGNGLTEAF

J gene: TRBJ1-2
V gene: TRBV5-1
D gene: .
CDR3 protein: ASKTGAGSGYT

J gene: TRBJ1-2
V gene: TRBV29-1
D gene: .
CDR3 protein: SVVAVNYGYT

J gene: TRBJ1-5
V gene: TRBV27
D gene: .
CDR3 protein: ASSFSTGPGNQPQH

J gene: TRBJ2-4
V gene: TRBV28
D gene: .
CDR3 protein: ASSSLAAIAKNIQY

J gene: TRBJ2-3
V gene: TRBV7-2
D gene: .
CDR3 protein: ASSLVGSSLADTQY

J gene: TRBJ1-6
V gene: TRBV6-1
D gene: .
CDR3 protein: AVRDLNSPLH

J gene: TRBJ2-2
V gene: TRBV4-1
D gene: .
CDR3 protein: ASSGGVESRTGELF

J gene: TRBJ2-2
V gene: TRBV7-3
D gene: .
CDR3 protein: ASRRDSNTGELF

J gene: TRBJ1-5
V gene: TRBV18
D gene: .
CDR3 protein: ASSPSQNQPQH

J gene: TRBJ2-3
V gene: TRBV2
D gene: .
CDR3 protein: ASSPFTRYTDTQY

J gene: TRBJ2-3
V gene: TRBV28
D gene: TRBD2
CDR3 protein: ASSLAGAGTDTQY

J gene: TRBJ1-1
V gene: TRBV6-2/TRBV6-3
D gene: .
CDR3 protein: ASSYTGGAEAF

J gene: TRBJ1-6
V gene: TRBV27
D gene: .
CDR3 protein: ASSLWHNSPLH

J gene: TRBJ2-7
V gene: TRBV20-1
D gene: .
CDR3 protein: SARGGLEQY

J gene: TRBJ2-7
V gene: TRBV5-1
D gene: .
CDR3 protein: ASSSFQRKVFEQY

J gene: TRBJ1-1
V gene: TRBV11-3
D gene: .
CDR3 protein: ASSLTGGATEAF

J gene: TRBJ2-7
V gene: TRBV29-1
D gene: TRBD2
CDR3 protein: SVEDRGLAGPYEQY

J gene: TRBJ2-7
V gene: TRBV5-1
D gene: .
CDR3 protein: ASSPLGGPYEQY

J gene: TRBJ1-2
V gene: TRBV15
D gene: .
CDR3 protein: ATSRGTGYGYT

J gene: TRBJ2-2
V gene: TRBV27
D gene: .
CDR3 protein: ASSLRFNTGELF

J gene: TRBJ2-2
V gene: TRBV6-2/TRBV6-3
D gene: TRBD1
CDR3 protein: ASRMIKGGRANTGELF

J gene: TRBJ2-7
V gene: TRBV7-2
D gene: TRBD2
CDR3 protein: ASSLVLRLAAAAYTYKQY

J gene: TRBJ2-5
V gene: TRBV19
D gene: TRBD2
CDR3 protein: ASSTHALTSVDQETQY

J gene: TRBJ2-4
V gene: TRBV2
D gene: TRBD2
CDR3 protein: ASSLGRGGPAKNIQY

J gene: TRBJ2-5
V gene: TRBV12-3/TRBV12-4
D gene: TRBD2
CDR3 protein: ASSGTSGFGETQY

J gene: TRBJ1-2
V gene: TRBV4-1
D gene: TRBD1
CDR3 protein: ASSGRGRHTAYGYT

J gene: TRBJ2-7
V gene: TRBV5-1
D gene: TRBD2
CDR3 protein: ASSLSLIELADLYEQY

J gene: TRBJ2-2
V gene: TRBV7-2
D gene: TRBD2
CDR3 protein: ASSLYSGGVNTGELF

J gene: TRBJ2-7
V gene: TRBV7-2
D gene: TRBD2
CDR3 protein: ASSPVAGGYEQY

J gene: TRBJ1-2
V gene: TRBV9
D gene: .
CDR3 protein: ASSVGLGAGGYT

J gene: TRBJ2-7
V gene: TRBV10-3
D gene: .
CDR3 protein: AISDRGNYEQY

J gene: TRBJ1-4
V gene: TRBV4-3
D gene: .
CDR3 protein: ASSLDTATNEKLF

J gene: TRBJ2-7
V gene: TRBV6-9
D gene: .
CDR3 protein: ASSYSKWRGDEQY

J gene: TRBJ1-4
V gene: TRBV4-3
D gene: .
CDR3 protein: ASSQGGGSNEKLF

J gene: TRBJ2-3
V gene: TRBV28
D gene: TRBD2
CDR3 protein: ASSNGGSRTDTQY

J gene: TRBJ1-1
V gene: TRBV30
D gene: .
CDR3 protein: ACGRPMNTEAF

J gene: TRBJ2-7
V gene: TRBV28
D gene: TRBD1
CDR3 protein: ASSLGQGPTYEQY

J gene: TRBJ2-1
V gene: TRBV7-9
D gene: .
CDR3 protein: ASSTGRQIRDEQF

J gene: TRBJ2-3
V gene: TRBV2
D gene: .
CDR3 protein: ASTSYGGATDTQY

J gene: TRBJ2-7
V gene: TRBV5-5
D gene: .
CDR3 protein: ASSLRADLYEQY

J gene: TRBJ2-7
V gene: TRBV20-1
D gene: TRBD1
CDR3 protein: SVPGQGFGEQY

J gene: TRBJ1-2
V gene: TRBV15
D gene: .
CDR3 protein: ATSRDRTVRWLT

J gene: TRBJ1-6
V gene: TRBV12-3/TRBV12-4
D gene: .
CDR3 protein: ASSLAQTGGDNSPLH

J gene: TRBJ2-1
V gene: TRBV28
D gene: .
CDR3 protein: ASSLTASSSYNEQF

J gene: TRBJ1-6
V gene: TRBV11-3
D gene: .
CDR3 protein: ASSLDRGGASRNSPLH

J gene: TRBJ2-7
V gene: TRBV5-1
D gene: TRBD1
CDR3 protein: ASSLGGQPTYEQY